These 22 T cell receptor beta chains share one sample of origin, sequenced in a study of blood T cell repertoires in COVID-19. Generated by immunoSEQ multiplex PCR, the TCRdb table keeps only in-frame clones and is missing some. The sample holds some 320,000 clones, 85% seen once. Sequenced: PBMCs or T cells enriched from blood (not recorded which). Every receptor here comes from a woman aged 25 to 39 who had been exposed to COVID-19.

V and J are TRBV6-5 and TRBJ1-5, with D tentatively TRBD1 (5 bases). Germline CDR1 is MNHEY and CDR2 is SVGAGI. This CDR3 comprises 15 residues. Trimming shortened V by 7 bases and J by 1 base, and 14 bases separated the two germline ends. The CDR3 loop reads CASTTSRVSNQPQHF. Here the CDR3 DNA reads TGTGCCAGCACGACAAGCAGGGTGAGCAATCAGCCCCAGCATTTT.

This clone was counted a single time. The V and J genes are TRBV3-1 (or the pseudogene TRBV3-2) and TRBJ1-2; tentative D call: TRBD1 (6 bases). Trimming removed 0 bases from V and 7 bases from J, with 12 bases in between. Germline V gene lookup returns CDR1 LGHDT and CDR2 YNNKEL (reference sequence). The CDR3 runs to 14 residues. Here the CDR3 reads CASSQDVGHAGYTF. DNA of the CDR3: TGTGCCAGCAGCCAAGATGTGGGACACGCTGGCTACACCTTC.

The rearrangement links TRBV18 to TRBJ1-3; TRBD1 matches 7 bases. V lost 4 bases to trimming and J lost 5 bases; unmatched junction nucleotides: 17. The CDR3 length is 18 residues. Germline-derived CDR1 and CDR2 are KGHSH and LQKENI. The CDR3 protein is CASSLFTRQGVLRNTIYF. The CDR3 DNA sequence: TGTGCCAGCTCACTTTTTACCCGACAGGGAGTTTTAAGAAACACCATATATTTT.

The chain has TRBV30 and TRBJ2-1; a possible D gene is TRBD2 (6 bases). The germline V and J ends were trimmed by 5 bases and 4 bases, with 18 bases remaining between them. The germline gives CDR1 GTSNPN, CDR2 SVGIG (reference sequence). This CDR3 comprises 15 residues. CDR3 sequence reads: CAWGSARGFYNEQFF. CDR3 DNA sequence: TGTGCCTGGGGGTCTGCCCGGGGGTTTTACAATGAGCAGTTCTTC.

This chain uses TRBV3-1 (or the pseudogene TRBV3-2) with TRBJ1-2; 7 nucleotides line up with TRBD1. Germline V gene data show CDR1 as LGHDT and CDR2 as YNNKEL (reference sequence). This CDR3 is built from 14 residues. V shed 3 bases and J 4 bases; nucleotides not matched to a gene: 5. The CDR3 DNA sequence: TGTGCCAGCAGCCATCAGGACAGGTCCTATGGCTACACCTTC. It yields the protein CASSHQDRSYGYTF.

This clone showed up just once. V and J are TRBV28 and TRBJ1-6; 8 bases fit TRBD1. V dropped 6 bases and J dropped 4; count of bases not matched to a gene: 8. Germline-derived CDR1 and CDR2 are MDHEN and SYDVKM. The CDR3 sequence is 16 residues long. DNA of the CDR3: TGTGCCAGCAGCGCACCTGGACAGGGTTATAATTCACCCCTCCACTTT. Translating it yields CASSAPGQGYNSPLHF. Supplemented by reference TRBV28 and TRBJ1-6, the full variable domain reads DVKVTQSSRYLVKRTGEKVFLECVQDMDHENMFWYRQDPGLGLRLIYFSYDVKMKEKGDIPEGYSVSREKKERFSLILESASTNQTSMYLCASSAPGQGYNSPLHFGNGTRLTVT.

The chain is built from TRBV27 and TRBJ2-1; no definite D call. The CDR3 contains 13 residues. V lost 1 base to trimming and J lost 8 bases, with 9 bases between them. Germline V gives CDR1 MNHEY, CDR2 SMNVEV (reference sequence). This CDR3 is CASSLFLGYEQFF. CDR3 nucleotides: TGTGCCAGCAGTTTATTTCTGGGCTATGAGCAGTTCTTC.

The V and J genes are TRBV30 and TRBJ1-1; weak D call: TRBD1 (6 bases). CDR3 size: 11 residues. Germline assignment: CDR1 GTSNPN and CDR2 SVGIG (reference sequence). Between the trimmed V and J ends, which lost 7 bases and 6 bases, there was a span of 12 bases. The CDR3 loop is CAYQGTAEAFF. Written as DNA, the CDR3 is TGTGCCTATCAGGGGACCGCTGAAGCTTTCTTT.

The chain couples TRBV27 to TRBJ1-2, with unresolved D. Trimming took 3 bases from V and 12 from J, leaving 5 bases between them. The germline gives CDR1 MNHEY, CDR2 SMNVEV (reference sequence). The CDR3 runs 9 residues. The CDR3: CASSFLHTF. The CDR3 DNA is TGTGCCAGCAGTTTCCTTCACACCTTC.

J is TRBJ2-1 and V is TRBV28, with TRBD2 identical over 8 bases. Germline CDR1 is MDHEN and CDR2 is SYDVKM. Trimming at V came to 2 bases and at J to 4 bases, leaving 4 bases not matched to a gene. This CDR3 spans 15 amino acids. The CDR3 here is CASSLGRGVYNEQFF. The CDR3 coding sequence is TGTGCCAGCAGTTTAGGGCGGGGGGTTTACAATGAGCAGTTCTTC.

The rearrangement links TRBV11-2 to TRBJ2-3; D remains unclear. The CDR3 extends over 13 amino acids. Germline CDR1 is SGHAT and CDR2 is FQNNGV. V was cut by 4 bases and J by 6 bases, with 11 bases left in between. The CDR3, as DNA: TGTGCCAGCAGCTCCCACTTATCCGATACGCAGTATTTT. It is translated as CASSSHLSDTQYF.

This chain joins TRBV5-1 and TRBJ2-7, with a possible D match to TRBD2 (6 bases). Germline V CDR1 and CDR2: SGHRS, YFSETQ. V lost 2 bases and J lost 0, with 6 bases in between. CDR3 size: 13 residues. The CDR3: CASSFGSSYEQYF. As DNA, the CDR3 is TGCGCCAGCAGCTTCGGGAGCTCCTACGAGCAGTACTTC.

The chain combines TRBV12-3 or TRBV12-4 with TRBJ1-1; no definite D call. The CDR3 totals 13 residues. The germline V and J ends were trimmed by 6 bases and 11 bases, with 19 bases remaining between them. The CDR3 loop is CASRPIGGPVAFF. For the CDR3, the DNA is TGTGCCAGCAGACCCATAGGAGGCCCCGTCGCTTTCTTT.

The chain uses TRBV6-2 or TRBV6-3 and TRBJ2-6; weak D call: TRBD1 (6 bases). Germline V gives CDR1 MNHEY, CDR2 SVGEGT. V gave up 4 bases and J gave up 2 bases, with 9 bases separating them. The CDR3 runs 15 residues. DNA for the CDR3: TGTGCCAGCAGTTTAAACAGGGCTGGGGCCAACGTCCTGACTTTC. Translating gives CASSLNRAGANVLTF.

This rearrangement joins TRBV7-9 to TRBJ1-5; no clear D. The V and J ends lost 4 bases and 2 bases respectively, with 12 bases between them. This CDR3 has 15 residues. Germline CDR1 is SEHNR and CDR2 is FQNEAQ (reference sequence). CDR3 in amino acids: CASSSREGGNQPQHF. CDR3 bases: TGTGCCAGCAGCTCTCGGGAGGGCGGCAATCAGCCCCAGCATTTT.

The rearrangement uses TRBV7-6 and TRBJ2-1, with 8 bases that match TRBD1. Germline-derived CDR1 and CDR2 are SGHVS and FNYEAQ. Trimming at V came to 1 base and at J to 6 bases, leaving 8 bases not matched to a gene. The CDR3 length is 16 residues. CDR3 loop: CASSLGGQGAGNEQFF. The CDR3 nucleotides are TGTGCCAGCAGCTTAGGTGGCCAGGGGGCGGGCAATGAGCAGTTCTTC.

The chain links TRBV9 to TRBJ2-2, with D hard to call. Looked up from germline, CDR1 is SGDLS and CDR2 is YYNGEE. The CDR3 loop spans 15 amino acids. Trimming removed 0 bases from V and 4 bases from J, with 10 bases in between. CDR3 protein: CASSVAITGTGELFF. CDR3 nucleotide sequence: TGTGCCAGCAGCGTAGCTATCACGGGCACCGGGGAGCTGTTTTTT.

The V and J genes are TRBV28 and TRBJ2-7; 9 bases line up with TRBD2. Germline CDR1 and CDR2: MDHEN and SYDVKM. With 5 bases clipped from V and 0 bases from J, the junction kept 5 bases outside the gene matches. The CDR3 runs 15 residues. The CDR3 sequence is CASSTPAGGSYEQYF. The CDR3 nucleotides read TGTGCCAGCAGTACTCCAGCGGGGGGCTCCTACGAGCAGTACTTC.

This clone has only one observation. J is TRBJ2-1 and V is TRBV21-1; the table calls TRBD2, which could not be checked here. TRBV21-1 is deemed a pseudogene. The CDR3 runs to 16 residues. The CDR3 protein is CASSTMGLANYNEQFF. DNA for the CDR3: TGTGCCAGCAGCACGATGGGACTAGCGAACTACAATGAGCAGTTCTTC.

DNA for the CDR3: TGTGCCAGCCACCGGGACAGGGTCCAAGAGACCCAGTACTTC. Translated: CASHRDRVQETQYF. The rearrangement uses TRBV6-5 and TRBJ2-5, with 9 bases aligning to TRBD1. The V gene end was trimmed by 8 bases and the J gene end by 1 base; junction bases not matched to a gene: 5. The CDR3 sequence is 14 residues long. Germline CDR1 MNHEY, CDR2 SVGAGI.

As for this clone: In the same sample, other DNA sequences code for this CDR3. The chain links TRBV7-3 to TRBJ2-5; 7 bases line up with TRBD1. The CDR3 is made up of 15 amino acids. V shed 3 bases and J 4 bases; nucleotides not matched to a gene: 8. Germline V CDR1 and CDR2: SGHTA, FQGTGA. The CDR3 DNA is TGTGCCAGCAGCTTGGCCCCAGGGGGTAGAGAGACCCAGTACTTC. This encodes CASSLAPGGRETQYF.

The J gene is TRBJ1-2, the V gene TRBV28, with TRBD1 as a possible D gene (6 bases). Germline V CDR1 and CDR2: MDHEN, SYDVKM. The CDR3 extends over 15 amino acids. V was trimmed by 3 bases and J by 8 bases, leaving 19 bases between them. The CDR3 loop reads CASSFSGTLETGYTF. The CDR3 DNA reads as TGTGCCAGCAGTTTCAGCGGGACACTTGAAACCGGCTACACCTTC.